This T cell receptor beta chain is from a study of blood T cell repertoires in COVID-19. Study information: Samples taken during acute and convalescent COVID-19 were collected in the United States, Italy and Spain.

In the original workflow: Amplification of reference gene primers was used by the study to estimate nucleated cell counts. Libraries were prepared by immunoSEQ multiplex PCR; TCRdb keeps only in-frame clonotypes and omits some of them. Clone size and V and J calls were adopted from that table, with D and trimming inferred from the DNA. The profile shows some 300,000 clones, approximately 90% of them singletons. This clone was seen a few times. Sample: peripheral blood. The sequence derives from a woman aged 25 to 39 who had recovered from COVID-19.

The DNA of the CDR3 is TGTGCCAGCAGCTTGGATTGGTCTGGGCCGTCCCATGAGCAGTTCTTC. Amino acids: CASSLDWSGPSHEQFF. V and J are TRBV5-6 and TRBJ2-1, with unresolved D. This CDR3 contains 16 residues. Trimming took off 0 bases at V and 8 bases at J, with 18 bases between the two ends. Germline CDR1 and CDR2: SGHDT and YYEEEE.